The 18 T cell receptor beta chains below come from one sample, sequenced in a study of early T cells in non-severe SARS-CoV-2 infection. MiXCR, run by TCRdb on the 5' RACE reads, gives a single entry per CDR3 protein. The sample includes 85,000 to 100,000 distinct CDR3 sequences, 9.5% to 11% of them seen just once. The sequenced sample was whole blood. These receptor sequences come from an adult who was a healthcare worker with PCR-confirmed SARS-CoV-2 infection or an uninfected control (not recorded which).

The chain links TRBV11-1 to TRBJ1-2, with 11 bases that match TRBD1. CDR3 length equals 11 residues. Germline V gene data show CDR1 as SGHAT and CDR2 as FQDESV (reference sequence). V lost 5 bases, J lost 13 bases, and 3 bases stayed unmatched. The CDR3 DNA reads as TGTGCCAGCAGCGAGGGACAGGGGGTCACCTTC. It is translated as CASSEGQGVTF.

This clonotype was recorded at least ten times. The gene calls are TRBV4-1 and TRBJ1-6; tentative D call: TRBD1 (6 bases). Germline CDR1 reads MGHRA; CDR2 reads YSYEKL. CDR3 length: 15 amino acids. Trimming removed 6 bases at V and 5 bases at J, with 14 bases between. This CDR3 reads CASSPGTRNNSPLHF. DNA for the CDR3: TGCGCCAGCAGTCCCGGGACACGGAATAATTCACCCCTCCACTTT.

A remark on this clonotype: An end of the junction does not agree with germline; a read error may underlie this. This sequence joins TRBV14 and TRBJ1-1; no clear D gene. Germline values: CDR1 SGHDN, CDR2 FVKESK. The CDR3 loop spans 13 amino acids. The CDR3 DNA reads TGTGCCAGCGGCCAATCTCTATGGGCTGAAGCTTTCTTT. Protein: CASGQSLWAEAFF.

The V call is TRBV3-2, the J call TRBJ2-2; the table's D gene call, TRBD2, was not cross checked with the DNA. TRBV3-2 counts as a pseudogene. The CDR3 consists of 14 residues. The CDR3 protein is CASSLRDSTGELFF. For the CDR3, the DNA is TGTGCCAGCAGCCTGCGGGATAGCACCGGGGAGCTGTTTTTT.

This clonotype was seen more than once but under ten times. The CDR3 DNA follows: TGCAGCGTTCAGTGGCTAGCGGGGGACAATGAGCAGTTCTTC. Its protein product is CSVQWLAGDNEQFF. This chain connects TRBV29-1 to TRBJ2-1; 10 bases match TRBD2. The CDR3 contains 14 residues. After removal of 5 bases from V and 5 bases from J, the junction contained 6 bases not matched to a gene. Germline CDR1 is SQVTM and CDR2 is ANQGSEA.

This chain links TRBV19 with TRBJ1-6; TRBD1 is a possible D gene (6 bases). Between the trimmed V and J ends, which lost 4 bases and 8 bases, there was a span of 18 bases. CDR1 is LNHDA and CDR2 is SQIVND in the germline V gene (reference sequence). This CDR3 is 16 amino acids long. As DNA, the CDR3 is TGTGCCAGTAGTAGAAGACCAGGGGTGGGAGATTCACCCCTCCACTTT. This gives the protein CASSRRPGVGDSPLHF.

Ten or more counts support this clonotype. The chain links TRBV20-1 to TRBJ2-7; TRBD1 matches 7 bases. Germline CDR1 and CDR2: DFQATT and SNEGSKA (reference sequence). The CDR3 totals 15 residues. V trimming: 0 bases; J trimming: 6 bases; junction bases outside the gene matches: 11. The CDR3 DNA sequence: TGCAGTGCTAGAGATGAAGGGGGCAAATTTCTCGAGCAGTACTTC. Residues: CSARDEGGKFLEQYF.

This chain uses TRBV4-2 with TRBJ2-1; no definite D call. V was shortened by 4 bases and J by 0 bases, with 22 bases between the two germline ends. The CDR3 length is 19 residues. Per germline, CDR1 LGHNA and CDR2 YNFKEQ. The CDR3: CASSRQKSTDTFSYNEQFF. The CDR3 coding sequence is TGTGCCAGCAGCCGCCAGAAATCGACTGATACTTTCTCCTACAATGAGCAGTTCTTC.

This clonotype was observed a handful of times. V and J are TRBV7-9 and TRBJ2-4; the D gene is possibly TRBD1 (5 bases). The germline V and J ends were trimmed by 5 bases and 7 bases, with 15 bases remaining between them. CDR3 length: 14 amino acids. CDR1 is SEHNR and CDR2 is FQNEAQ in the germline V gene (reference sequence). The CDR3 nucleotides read TGTGCCAGCAGCACCCCAGGGCCACTGAACATTCAGTACTTC. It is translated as CASSTPGPLNIQYF.

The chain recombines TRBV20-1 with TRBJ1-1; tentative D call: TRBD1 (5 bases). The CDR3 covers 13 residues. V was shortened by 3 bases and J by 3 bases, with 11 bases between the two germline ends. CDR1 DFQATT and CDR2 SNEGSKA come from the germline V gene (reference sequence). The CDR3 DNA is TGCAGTGCTAGGGAGGGGTCCCACACTGAAGCTTTCTTT. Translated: CSAREGSHTEAFF.

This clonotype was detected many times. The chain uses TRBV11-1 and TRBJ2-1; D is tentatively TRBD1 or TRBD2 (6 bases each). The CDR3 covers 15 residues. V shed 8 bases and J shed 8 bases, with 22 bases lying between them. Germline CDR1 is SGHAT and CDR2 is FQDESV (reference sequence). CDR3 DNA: TGTGCCAGCCTGGATAAGGGGGGCCCTACGGATGAGCAGTTCTTC. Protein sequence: CASLDKGGPTDEQFF. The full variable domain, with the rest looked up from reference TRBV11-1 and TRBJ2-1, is EAEVAQSPRYKITEKSQAVAFWCDPISGHATLYWYRQILGQGPELLVQFQDESVVDDSQLPKDRFSAERLKGVDSTLKIQPAELGDSAMYLCASLDKGGPTDEQFFGPGTRLTVL.

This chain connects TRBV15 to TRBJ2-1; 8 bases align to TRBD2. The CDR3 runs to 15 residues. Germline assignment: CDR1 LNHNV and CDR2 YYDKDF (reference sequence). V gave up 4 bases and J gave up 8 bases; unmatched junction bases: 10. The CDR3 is CATSTESGSYYEQFF. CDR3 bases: TGTGCCACCAGCACGGAGAGCGGGAGTTATTATGAGCAGTTCTTC.

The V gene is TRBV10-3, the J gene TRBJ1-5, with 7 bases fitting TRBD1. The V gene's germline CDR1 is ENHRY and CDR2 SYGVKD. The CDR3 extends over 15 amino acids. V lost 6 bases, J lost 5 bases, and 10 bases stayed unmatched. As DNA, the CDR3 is TGTGCCATCAGCAGACAGGGTTCGGTCCATCAGCCCCAGCATTTT. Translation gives CAISRQGSVHQPQHF.

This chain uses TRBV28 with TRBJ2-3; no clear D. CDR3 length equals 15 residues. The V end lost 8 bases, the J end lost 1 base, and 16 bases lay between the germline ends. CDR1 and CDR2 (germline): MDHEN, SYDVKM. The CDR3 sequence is CASWATSWGTDTQYF. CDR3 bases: TGTGCCAGCTGGGCCACCTCCTGGGGCACAGATACGCAGTATTTT. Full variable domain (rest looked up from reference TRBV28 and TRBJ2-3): DVKVTQSSRYLVKRTGEKVFLECVQDMDHENMFWYRQDPGLGLRLIYFSYDVKMKEKGDIPEGYSVSREKKERFSLILESASTNQTSMYLCASWATSWGTDTQYFGPGTRLTVL.

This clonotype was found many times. CDR3 protein: CASSQGGDRGDEQYF. CDR3 in DNA: TGCGCCAGCAGCCAAGGCGGGGACAGGGGGGACGAGCAGTACTTC. The V and J genes are TRBV4-1 and TRBJ2-7; 11 nucleotides line up with TRBD1. This CDR3 spans 15 amino acids. J lost 5 bases, V lost 1 base, and 4 bases had no gene match. The germline gives CDR1 MGHRA, CDR2 YSYEKL.

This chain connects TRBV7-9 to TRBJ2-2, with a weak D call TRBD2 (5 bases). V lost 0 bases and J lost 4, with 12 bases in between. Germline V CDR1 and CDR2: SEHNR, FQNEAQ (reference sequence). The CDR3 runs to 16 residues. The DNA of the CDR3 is TGTGCCAGCAGCTTAGCAGACGGGGATAGCACCGGGGAGCTGTTTTTT. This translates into CASSLADGDSTGELFF.

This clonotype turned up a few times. In DNA, the CDR3 is TGTGCCAGCAGGGGTCGGCGGGAGGGCCGGGATGAGCAGTTCTTC. Its protein is CASRGRREGRDEQFF. The V call is TRBV7-2, the J call TRBJ2-1; TRBD2 matches at 9 bases. CDR3 length: 15 amino acids. Germline loops: CDR1 SGHTA, CDR2 FQGNSA. The J segment lost 8 bases and the V segment lost 6 bases, leaving 11 bases of the junction unmatched.

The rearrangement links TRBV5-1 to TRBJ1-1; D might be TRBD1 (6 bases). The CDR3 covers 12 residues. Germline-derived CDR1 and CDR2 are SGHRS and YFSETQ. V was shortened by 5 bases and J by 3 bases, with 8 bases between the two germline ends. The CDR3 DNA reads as TGCGCCAGCAGGGACAGAGACACTGAAGCTTTCTTT. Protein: CASRDRDTEAFF.